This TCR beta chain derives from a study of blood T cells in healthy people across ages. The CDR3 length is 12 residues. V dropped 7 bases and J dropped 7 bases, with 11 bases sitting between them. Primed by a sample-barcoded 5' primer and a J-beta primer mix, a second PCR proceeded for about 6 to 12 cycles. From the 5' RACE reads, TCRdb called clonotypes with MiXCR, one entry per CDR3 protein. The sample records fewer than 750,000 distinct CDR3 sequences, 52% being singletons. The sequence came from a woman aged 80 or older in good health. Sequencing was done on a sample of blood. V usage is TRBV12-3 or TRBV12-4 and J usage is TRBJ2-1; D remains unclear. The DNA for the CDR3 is TGTGCCAGCAAGTCCCTAGGAAATGAGCAGTTCTTC. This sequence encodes CASKSLGNEQFF.